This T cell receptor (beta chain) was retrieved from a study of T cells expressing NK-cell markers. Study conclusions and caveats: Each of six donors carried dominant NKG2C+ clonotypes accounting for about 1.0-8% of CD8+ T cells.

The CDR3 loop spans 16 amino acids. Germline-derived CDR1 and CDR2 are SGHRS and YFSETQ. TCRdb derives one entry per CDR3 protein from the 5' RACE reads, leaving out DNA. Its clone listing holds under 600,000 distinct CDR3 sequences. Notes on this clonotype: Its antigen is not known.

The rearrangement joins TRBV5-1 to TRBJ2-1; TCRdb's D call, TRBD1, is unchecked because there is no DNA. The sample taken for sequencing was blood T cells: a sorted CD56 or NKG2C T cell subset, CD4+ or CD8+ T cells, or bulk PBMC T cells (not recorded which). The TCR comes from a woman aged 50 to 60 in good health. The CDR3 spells CASSLEGANSYNEQFF.